This T cell receptor (beta chain) was recorded in a study of blood T cell repertoires in COVID-19. Study summary: COVID-19 samples collected from the United States, Italy and Spain covered acute and convalescent phases. Nucleic acid was either cDNA or gDNA, and it came from T cells, B-cell-depleted T cells, or PBMCs.

Original handling: The authors estimated nucleated cell counts from reference gene primer amplification. Here immunoSEQ multiplex PCR was the method, and the copy in TCRdb shows in-frame clones only, minus some. For V, J and clone size, that table is used; D and trimming come from the DNA. The sample consists of about 39,000 clones, about 78% of them appearing once. The V end was cut by 4 bases, the J end by 1 base, with 10 bases between. The germline gives CDR1 SQVTM, CDR2 ANQGSEA. The CDR3 runs to 13 residues. The V and J genes are TRBV29-1 and TRBJ2-5, with unresolved D. This receptor was obtained from a man in his sixties or seventies with active or convalescent COVID-19. What was sequenced was peripheral blood. DNA of the CDR3: TGCAGCGTTGTAGTGGGCTTCCAAGAGACCCAGTACTTC. Its protein product is CSVVVGFQETQYF. The entire variable domain, with the rest obtained from reference TRBV29-1 and TRBJ2-5, is as follows: SAVISQKPSRDICQRGTSLTIQCQVDSQVTMMFWYRQQPGQSLTLIATANQGSEATYESGFVIDKFPISRPNLTFSTLTVSNMSPEDSSIYLCSVVVGFQETQYFGPGTRLLVL.